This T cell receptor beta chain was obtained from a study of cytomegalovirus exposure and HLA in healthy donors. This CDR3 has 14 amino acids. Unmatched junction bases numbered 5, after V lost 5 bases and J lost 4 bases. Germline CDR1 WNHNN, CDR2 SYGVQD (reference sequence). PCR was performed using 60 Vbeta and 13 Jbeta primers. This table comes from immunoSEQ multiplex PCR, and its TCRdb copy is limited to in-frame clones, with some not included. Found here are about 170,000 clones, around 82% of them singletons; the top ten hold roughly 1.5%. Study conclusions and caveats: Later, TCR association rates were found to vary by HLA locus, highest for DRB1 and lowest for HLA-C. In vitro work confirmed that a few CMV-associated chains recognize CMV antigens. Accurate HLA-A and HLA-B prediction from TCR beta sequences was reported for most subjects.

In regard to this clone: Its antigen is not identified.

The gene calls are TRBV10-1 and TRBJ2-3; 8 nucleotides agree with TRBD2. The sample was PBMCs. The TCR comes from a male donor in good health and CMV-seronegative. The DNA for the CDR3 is TGCGCCAGCAGTAGAGCGGGAGCCGCAGATACGCAGTATTTT. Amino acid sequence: CASSRAGAADTQYF.